The rows below give T cell receptor gamma chains drawn from one sample of a study of gamma-delta chains in newborns, infants, children. TCRdb re-called clones from the reads using CATT. This table has hundreds of gamma-chain clones, less than 45% appearing once. The sequencing sample was made of blood. The receptors derive from a child who was a newborn, infant or young child, either healthy, febrile or measles-vaccinated (not recorded which). Both conserved end residues are part of each CDR3. A row's size may be missing; if present it is once, few, many or a size class.

j_call clone_size v_call cdr3_aa cdr3_nt
TRGJP1 large TRGV3 CATWDGITGWFKIF TGTGCCACCTGGGACGGGATCACTGGTTGGTTCAAGATATTT
TRGJP large TRGV5 CATWDRPELGKKIKVF TGTGCCACCTGGGACAGGCCAGAGTTGGGCAAAAAAATCAAGGTATTT
TRGJP2 hyperexpanded TRGV2 CATWDSDWIKTF TGTGCCACCTGGGATAGTGATTGGATCAAGACGTTT
TRGJP1 large TRGV8 CATWDRVPTGWFKIF TGTGCCACCTGGGATAGGGTGCCCACTGGTTGGTTCAAGATATTT
TRGJ1/TRGJ2 large TRGV5 CATWDYYKKLF TGTGCCACCTGGGACTATTATAAGAAACTCTTT
TRGJ1/TRGJ2 large TRGV4 CATWDGPYYKKLF TGTGCCACCTGGGATGGGCCATATTATAAGAAACTCTTT
TRGJP1 hyperexpanded TRGV5 CATWDRHTTGWFKIF TGTGCCACCTGGGACAGGCATACCACTGGTTGGTTCAAGATATTT
TRGJ1/TRGJ2 large TRGV8 CATWDDNYKKLF TGTGCCACCTGGGATGATAATTATAAGAAACTCTTT
TRGJP2 . TRGV2 CAARGGRDWIKTF TGTGCCGCCCGGGGGGGGCGTGATTGGATCAAGACGTTT
TRGJ1/TRGJ2 . TRGV2 CATWDVYYKKLF TGTGCCACCTGGGACGTGTATTATAAGAAACTCTTT
TRGJ1/TRGJ2 large TRGV4 CATWDGDYYKKLF TGTGCCACCTGGGATGGCGATTATTATAAGAAACTCTTT
TRGJP large TRGV9 CALWEVVMGRLGKKIKVF TGTGCCTTGTGGGAGGTGGTAATGGGGAGATTGGGCAAAAAAATCAAGGTATTT
TRGJP large TRGV9 CALWEDSGLGKKIKVF TGTGCCTTGTGGGAGGACTCCGGGTTGGGCAAAAAAATCAAGGTATTT
TRGJP2 large TRGV2 CATWDGPSSDWIKTF TGTGCCACCTGGGACGGGCCTAGTAGTGATTGGATCAAGACGTTT
TRGJ1/TRGJ2 large TRGV2 CATWDGLDYKKLF TGTGCCACCTGGGACGGGCTGGATTATAAGAAACTCTTT
TRGJP1 large TRGV8 CATWDRGWFKIF TGTGCCACCTGGGATAGGGGTTGGTTCAAGATATTT
TRGJ1/TRGJ2 large TRGV4 CATWDGYKKLF TGTGCCACCTGGGATGGTTATAAGAAACTCTTT
TRGJ1/TRGJ2 . TRGV9 CALCEVMNYYKKLF TGTGCCTTGTGTGAGGTAATGAATTATTATAAGAAACTCTTT
TRGJP1 hyperexpanded TRGV8 CATWDTTGWFKIF TGTGCCACCTGGGATACCACTGGTTGGTTCAAGATATTT
TRGJP2 large TRGV2 CATWAQYSSDWIKTF TGTGCCACCTGGGCCCAATATAGTAGTGATTGGATCAAGACGTTT
TRGJP1 large TRGV5 CATWDRLTTGWFKIF TGTGCCACCTGGGACAGGCTTACCACTGGTTGGTTCAAGATATTT
TRGJP2 large TRGV4 CATWDVRWIKTF TGTGCCACCTGGGATGTGCGCTGGATCAAGACGTTT
TRGJ1/TRGJ2 few TRGV4 CATWDGHYKKLF TGTGCCACCTGGGATGGGCATTATAAGAAACTCTTT
TRGJ1/TRGJ2 few TRGV9 CALWHSHYYYKKLF TGTGCCTTGTGGCACTCCCATTATTATTATAAGAAACTCTTT
TRGJP1 large TRGV8 CATWVTGWFKIF TGTGCCACCTGGGTCACTGGTTGGTTCAAGATATTT
TRGJ1/TRGJ2 large TRGV4 CATWDYAYYKKLF TGTGCCACCTGGGATTACGCCTATTATAAGAAACTCTTT
TRGJ1/TRGJ2 large TRGV5 CATWDGYKKLF TGTGCCACCTGGGACGGTTATAAGAAACTCTTT